These 10 T cell receptor beta chains originate from one sample sequenced in a study of blood T cell repertoires in COVID-19. Libraries were prepared by immunoSEQ multiplex PCR; TCRdb keeps only in-frame clonotypes and omits some of them. The sample has over 150,000 clones, about 89% seen once. The material sequenced was peripheral blood. The receptors come from a man aged 50 to 59 with acute or convalescent COVID-19.

This chain uses TRBV29-1 with TRBJ1-2; D not certain. The germline V and J ends were trimmed by 5 bases and 2 bases, with 6 bases remaining between them. This CDR3 comprises 11 residues. CDR1 and CDR2 from the germline V gene are SQVTM and ANQGSEA. The CDR3 sequence is CSVQVNYGYTF. The CDR3 DNA follows: TGCAGCGTTCAGGTCAACTATGGCTACACCTTC.

The chain has TRBV7-2 and TRBJ1-5, with 7 bases aligning to TRBD1. The CDR3 spans 14 residues. Trimming removed 4 bases from V and 5 bases from J; junction bases left unmatched: 5. In germline, CDR1 is SGHTA, CDR2 FQGNSA. CDR3 protein: CASSSRQGYQPQHF. The CDR3 DNA sequence: TGTGCCAGCAGCTCTCGACAGGGCTATCAGCCCCAGCATTTT.

The chain couples TRBV30 to TRBJ1-6; D gene uncertain. The CDR3 spans 15 residues. V was trimmed by 0 bases and J by 9 bases, leaving 15 bases between them. Germline CDR1 GTSNPN, CDR2 SVGIG (reference sequence). This CDR3 reads CAWSVRGPSGSPLHF. DNA of the CDR3: TGTGCCTGGAGTGTACGAGGCCCGTCGGGTTCACCCCTCCACTTT. Using reference TRBV30 and TRBJ1-6 for the parts outside the CDR3, the full variable domain is SQTIHQWPATLVQPVGSPLSLECTVEGTSNPNLYWYRQAAGRGLQLLFYSVGIGQISSEVPQNLSASRPQDRQFILSSKKLLLSDSGFYLCAWSVRGPSGSPLHFGNGTRLTVT.

The genes are TRBV5-1 and TRBJ1-2; 7 bases agree with TRBD1. Germline V lookup: CDR1 SGHRS, CDR2 YFSETQ. This CDR3 region has 15 residues. The ends lost 6 bases at V and 6 bases at J; junction bases unmatched: 14. The CDR3 DNA reads as TGCGCCAGCACCAATCGTGACAGGGCCGAGAATGGCTACACCTTC. As protein: CASTNRDRAENGYTF.

The chain recombines TRBV7-3 with TRBJ2-3; weak D call: TRBD2 (6 bases). Germline CDR1 is SGHTA and CDR2 is FQGTGA. CDR3 length: 14 residues. V dropped 4 bases and J dropped 0 bases, with 8 bases sitting between them. The CDR3 DNA reads TGTGCCAGCAGCTCGGGGACTAGCACAGATACGCAGTATTTT. This translates into CASSSGTSTDTQYF.

This clone came up a few times. The genes are TRBV6-5 and TRBJ2-3; TRBD1 might be the D (6 bases). Germline V gene data show CDR1 as MNHEY and CDR2 as SVGAGI. CDR3 length: 12 residues. V was cut by 6 bases and J by 4 bases, with 8 bases left in between. The CDR3 loop reads CASSNRADTQYF. The CDR3 DNA sequence: TGTGCCAGCAGCAACAGGGCAGATACGCAGTATTTT.

The chain employs TRBV27 and TRBJ2-7, with 7 nucleotides matching TRBD2. The CDR3 sequence is 15 residues long. Trimming at V came to 6 bases and at J to 5 bases, leaving 13 bases not matched to a gene. Germline CDR1 and CDR2: MNHEY and SMNVEV (reference sequence). The CDR3 DNA follows: TGTGCCAGCAGGGGTTCGGGCGGGAGAATCAACGAGCAGTACTTC. Translation: CASRGSGGRINEQYF.

The rearrangement joins TRBV3-1 (or the pseudogene TRBV3-2) to TRBJ2-6; the D gene is possibly TRBD2 (6 bases). The germline gives CDR1 LGHDT, CDR2 YNNKEL (reference sequence). The germline V and J ends were trimmed by 5 bases and 0 bases, with 8 bases remaining between them. The CDR3 length is 15 residues. The CDR3 loop is CASSFGGSGANVLTF. The CDR3 coding sequence is TGTGCCAGCAGCTTCGGGGGCTCTGGGGCCAACGTCCTGACTTTC.

The genes are TRBV24-1 and TRBJ2-1; 13 nucleotides line up with TRBD2. Germline V gene sequence: CDR1 KGHDR, CDR2 SFDVKD. Trimming at V came to 2 bases and at J to 0 bases, leaving 9 bases not matched to a gene. CDR3 size: 20 residues. CDR3: CATSDSSLAGGLVSYNEQFF. The CDR3, as DNA: TGTGCCACCAGTGATTCGTCACTAGCGGGAGGGCTTGTCTCCTACAATGAGCAGTTCTTC.

This sequence joins TRBV12-3 or TRBV12-4 and TRBJ1-1, with D possibly matching TRBD1 (6 bases). CDR3 length: 11 amino acids. V gave up 6 bases and J gave up 11 bases, with 13 bases separating them. CDR3 loop: CASSTGFGAFF. CDR3 DNA sequence: TGTGCCAGCAGCACAGGGTTTGGCGCTTTCTTT.